These 23 T cell receptor beta chains came from one sample sequenced in a study of cytomegalovirus exposure and HLA in healthy donors. It was with 60 Vbeta and 13 Jbeta primers that the PCR ran. Profiling relied on immunoSEQ multiplex PCR, and the TCRdb table lists in-frame clones only, not all of them. The table includes some 200,000 clones, 75% to 80% detected once. Input material: PBMCs. These receptors all come from a man aged 18 to 29 in good health and CMV-seronegative.

The CDR3 sequence: CAWSVGRTGTSGRMAYNEQFF. CDR3 coding DNA: TGTGCCTGGAGTGTAGGCAGAACCGGGACTAGCGGGAGAATGGCCTACAATGAGCAGTTCTTC. The chain joins TRBV30 to TRBJ2-1; 14 bases are shared with TRBD2. The germline V gene has CDR1 GTSNPN and CDR2 SVGIG (reference sequence). The V gene end was trimmed by 0 bases and the J gene end by 2 bases; junction bases not matched to a gene: 15. CDR3 length equals 21 residues. Complete variable domain (other parts from reference TRBV30 and TRBJ2-1): SQTIHQWPATLVQPVGSPLSLECTVEGTSNPNLYWYRQAAGRGLQLLFYSVGIGQISSEVPQNLSASRPQDRQFILSSKKLLLSDSGFYLCAWSVGRTGTSGRMAYNEQFFGPGTRLTVL.

Here the CDR3 reads CASSNQLAAEETQYF. In nucleotides, the CDR3 is TGCGCCAGCAGCAACCAACTAGCGGCTGAAGAGACCCAGTACTTC. The chain employs TRBV5-1 and TRBJ2-5; 8 bases match TRBD2. J was trimmed by 3 bases and V by 4 bases; bases with no gene match: 8. The CDR3 has 15 residues. Germline V CDR1 and CDR2: SGHRS, YFSETQ.

This chain links TRBV7-2 with TRBJ2-3, with TRBD2 matching 7 bases. Trimming cost V 0 bases and J 0 bases; bases outside gene matches: 15. CDR3 size: 20 residues. The germline gives CDR1 SGHTA, CDR2 FQGNSA. CDR3 bases: TGTGCCAGCAGCTTAGCGGATCTACTAGCGCGGGGACCTAGCACAGATACGCAGTATTTT. Amino acids: CASSLADLLARGPSTDTQYF.

The rearrangement links TRBV5-4 to TRBJ1-2, with 8 bases identical to TRBD1. The CDR3 runs to 15 residues. The ends lost 0 bases at V and 6 bases at J; junction bases unmatched: 7. Germline loops: CDR1 SGHNT, CDR2 YYREEE (reference sequence). CDR3 region: CASSLDWTGYDGYTF. CDR3 in DNA: TGTGCCAGCAGCTTGGATTGGACAGGGTACGATGGCTACACCTTC.

The chain links TRBV9 to TRBJ2-3; 15 positions match TRBD2. Looked up from germline, CDR1 is SGDLS and CDR2 is YYNGEE. The CDR3 totals 20 residues. J lost 0 bases, V lost 4 bases, and 12 bases had no gene match. For the CDR3, the DNA is TGTGCCAGCAGCATAAGGACTAGCGGGGGGGAAGACTCTAGCACAGATACGCAGTATTTT. As protein: CASSIRTSGGEDSSTDTQYF.

The rearrangement uses TRBV29-1 and TRBJ2-5; 10 bases map to TRBD1. Germline V CDR1 and CDR2: SQVTM, ANQGSEA. The V gene end was trimmed by 4 bases and the J gene end by 5 bases; junction bases not matched to a gene: 4. CDR3 length equals 13 residues. The CDR3 reads CSVAGQGLETQYF. The CDR3 DNA is TGCAGCGTTGCGGGACAGGGGTTGGAGACCCAGTACTTC.

This clone showed up just once. The chain employs TRBV11-1 and TRBJ2-7; no firm D call. V shed 6 bases and J shed 2 bases, with 11 bases lying between them. The CDR3 is made up of 13 amino acids. Germline V gene data show CDR1 as SGHAT and CDR2 as FQDESV (reference sequence). The CDR3 sequence: CASSPVPTYEQYF. The CDR3 bases are TGTGCCAGCAGTCCGGTACCAACCTACGAGCAGTACTTC.

The rearrangement uses TRBV19 and TRBJ2-3; 10 bases are a match to TRBD2. The CDR3 contains 16 residues. The V and J ends lost 7 bases and 0 bases, in that order; junction bases with no gene match: 7. Germline V gives CDR1 LNHDA, CDR2 SQIVND (reference sequence). CDR3 protein: CASKSRTSGSTDTQYF. The CDR3 DNA reads TGTGCCAGTAAGTCCCGGACTAGCGGTAGCACAGATACGCAGTATTTT.

The genes are TRBV5-1 and TRBJ2-3; D is possibly TRBD2 (7 bases). The CDR3 consists of 16 residues. V lost 3 bases to trimming and J lost 1 base, with 15 bases between them. Germline-derived CDR1 and CDR2 are SGHRS and YFSETQ. CDR3 loop: CASSSRAGAGTDTQYF. The CDR3 nucleotides are TGCGCCAGCAGCTCCCGCGCGGGGGCGGGCACAGATACGCAGTATTTT.

This clone was seen just once. V and J are TRBV7-9 and TRBJ1-5, with 8 bases fitting TRBD1. V lost 3 bases, J lost 6 bases, and 1 base stayed unmatched. This CDR3 contains 13 residues. Germline lookup yields CDR1 SEHNR and CDR2 FQNEAQ (reference sequence). The CDR3 DNA reads as TGTGCCAGCAGCTTGACAGGGGCTCAGCCCCAGCATTTT. The encoded protein is CASSLTGAQPQHF.

This clone was found a few times. This chain connects TRBV5-1 to TRBJ2-3; TRBD2 aligns across 7 bases. Per the germline V gene, CDR1 is SGHRS and CDR2 is YFSETQ. The V segment lost 0 bases and the J segment 0 bases; nucleotides outside the gene matches: 4. This CDR3 is built from 16 residues. CDR3 DNA sequence: TGCGCCAGCAGCTTGGGGGGGGGAGCCAGCACAGATACGCAGTATTTT. This encodes CASSLGGGASTDTQYF.

The chain carries TRBV29-1 and TRBJ2-5; 9 bases align to TRBD2. Germline CDR1 reads SQVTM; CDR2 reads ANQGSEA. V trimming: 0 bases; J trimming: 9 bases; junction bases outside the gene matches: 14. The CDR3 covers 16 residues. DNA for the CDR3: TGCAGCGTTGAAGATCTACCTTTAGCGGGAGAGGAGGCCCAGTACTTC. The encoded protein is CSVEDLPLAGEEAQYF. Using reference TRBV29-1 and TRBJ2-5 for the parts outside the CDR3, the full variable domain is SAVISQKPSRDICQRGTSLTIQCQVDSQVTMMFWYRQQPGQSLTLIATANQGSEATYESGFVIDKFPISRPNLTFSTLTVSNMSPEDSSIYLCSVEDLPLAGEEAQYFGPGTRLLVL.

The chain employs TRBV4-2 and TRBJ1-3, with 9 bases lining up with TRBD1. The CDR3 extends over 21 amino acids. From germline, CDR1 is LGHNA and CDR2 YNFKEQ. The J segment lost 3 bases and the V segment lost 0 bases, leaving 18 bases of the junction unmatched. The CDR3 DNA sequence: TGTGCCAGCAGCCAAGATTCTGGGACAGGGTATCTTGTTTCGCGTGGAAACACCATATATTTT. Translation: CASSQDSGTGYLVSRGNTIYF.

The chain combines TRBV27 with TRBJ2-7; 7 nucleotides match TRBD2. This CDR3 comprises 14 residues. Germline CDR1 MNHEY, CDR2 SMNVEV (reference sequence). Trimming removed 7 bases from V and 2 bases from J; junction bases left unmatched: 8. The CDR3 DNA reads TGTGCCAGCACCCAAGCGGGATTAGCCTACGAGCAGTACTTC. As protein: CASTQAGLAYEQYF.

This clone is a singleton in its sample. The rearrangement uses TRBV19 and TRBJ2-1, with D possibly matching TRBD2 (6 bases). Trimming cost V 4 bases and J 7 bases, with 11 bases left between them. The CDR3 runs to 13 residues. Looked up from germline, CDR1 is LNHDA and CDR2 is SQIVND (reference sequence). The chain's CDR3 is CASSKTEGNEQFF. The CDR3 bases are TGTGCCAGTAGTAAGACGGAGGGGAATGAGCAGTTCTTC.

Notes on this clone: Different DNA sequences within this sample yield the same CDR3. The CDR3 is CASSLEGNNQPQHF. CDR3 in DNA: TGTGCCAGCAGCTTAGAGGGGAATAATCAGCCCCAGCATTTT. The chain has TRBV7-8 and TRBJ1-5, with a possible D match to TRBD1 (5 bases). There are 14 residues in the CDR3. CDR1 is SGHVS, CDR2 FQNEAQ, per germline. V lost 1 base, J lost 4 bases, and 8 bases lay in between.

This chain uses TRBV5-4 with TRBJ1-2; D call uncertain. CDR3 size: 11 residues. Trimming removed 1 base from V and 7 bases from J, with 5 bases in between. From germline, CDR1 is SGHNT and CDR2 YYREEE (reference sequence). CDR3 residues: CASSLTGGYTF. CDR3 nucleotide sequence: TGTGCCAGCAGCTTGACCGGTGGCTACACCTTC. Complete variable domain (other parts from reference TRBV5-4 and TRBJ1-2): ETGVTQSPTHLIKTRGQQVTLRCSSQSGHNTVSWYQQALGQGPQFIFQYYREEENGRGNFPPRFSGLQFPNYSSELNVNALELDDSALYLCASSLTGGYTFGSGTRLTVV.

This clone appeared a few times. The V call is TRBV18, the J call TRBJ2-1; maybe TRBD1 (5 bases). CDR1 is KGHSH and CDR2 is LQKENI in the germline V gene. The V end lost 1 base, the J end lost 6 bases, and 13 bases lay between the germline ends. The CDR3 length is 15 residues. The CDR3 is CASSPQGNPSNEQFF. The CDR3 coding sequence is TGTGCCAGCTCACCACAGGGGAACCCAAGCAATGAGCAGTTCTTC.

This clone came up once. This sequence joins TRBV9 and TRBJ2-1, with D perhaps matching TRBD1 (5 bases). Trimming shortened V by 3 bases and J by 0 bases, and 7 bases separated the two germline ends. The CDR3 spans 14 residues. Looked up from germline, CDR1 is SGDLS and CDR2 is YYNGEE. CDR3 DNA: TGTGCCAGCAGCGAGGGGATCTCCTACAATGAGCAGTTCTTC. Translation gives CASSEGISYNEQFF.

The chain combines TRBV18 with TRBJ2-2; 10 bases match TRBD1. Germline CDR1 and CDR2: KGHSH and LQKENI. The CDR3 contains 16 residues. V was pared by 2 bases and J by 7 bases, with 7 bases of the junction left unmatched. As DNA, the CDR3 is TGTGCCAGCTCACCAGCTGGGACAGGGGCGAACGGGGAGCTGTTTTTT. It encodes CASSPAGTGANGELFF.

The chain joins TRBV7-6 to TRBJ2-2; perhaps TRBD2 as D (6 bases). Germline CDR1 reads SGHVS; CDR2 reads FNYEAQ. V dropped 5 bases and J dropped 5 bases, with 15 bases sitting between them. This CDR3 is built from 15 residues. The CDR3 sequence: CASSILGGATGELFF. As DNA, the CDR3 is TGTGCCAGCAGCATCCTGGGGGGAGCGACCGGGGAGCTGTTTTTT.

This clone has only one observation. V and J are TRBV10-3 and TRBJ2-2; possible D gene TRBD1, 5 bases. Germline CDR1 ENHRY, CDR2 SYGVKD. The CDR3 totals 16 residues. Trimming took 2 bases from V and 1 from J, leaving 11 bases between them. For the CDR3, the DNA is TGTGCCATCAGTGAGGCGAGACAGAGGAACACCGGGGAGCTGTTTTTT. Translating gives CAISEARQRNTGELFF.

The rearrangement uses TRBV6-4 and TRBJ1-2; possibly TRBD1 for D (5 bases). V lost 0 bases and J 6 bases, leaving 11 bases between the germline ends. Germline-derived CDR1 and CDR2 are MRHNA and SNTAGT. This CDR3 is built from 14 residues. CDR3 bases: TGTGCCAGCAGTGACTCTGGGGCGGCGGATGGCTACACCTTC. Protein: CASSDSGAADGYTF.